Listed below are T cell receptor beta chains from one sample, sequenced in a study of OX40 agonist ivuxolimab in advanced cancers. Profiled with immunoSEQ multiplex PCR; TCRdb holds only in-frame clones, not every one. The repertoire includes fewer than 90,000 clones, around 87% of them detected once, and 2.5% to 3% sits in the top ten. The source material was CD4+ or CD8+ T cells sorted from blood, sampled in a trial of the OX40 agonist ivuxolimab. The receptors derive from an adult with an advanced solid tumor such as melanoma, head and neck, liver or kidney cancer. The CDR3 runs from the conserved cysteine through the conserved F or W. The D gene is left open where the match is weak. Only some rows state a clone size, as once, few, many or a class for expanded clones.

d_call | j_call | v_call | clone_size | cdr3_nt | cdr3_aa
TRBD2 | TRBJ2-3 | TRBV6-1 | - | TGTGCCAGCAGTGAACTAGCGGGGTTCACAGATACGCAGTATTTT | CASSELAGFTDTQYF
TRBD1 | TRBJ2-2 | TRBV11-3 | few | TGTGCCAGCAGAACAGGGGTGTCGGGCACCGGGGAGCTGTTTTTT | CASRTGVSGTGELFF
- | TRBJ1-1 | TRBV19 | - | TGTGCCAGTAGGAGACAAAGCAGCGGTGAAGCTTTCTTT | CASRRQSSGEAFF
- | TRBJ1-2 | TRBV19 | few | TGTGCCAGTAGTAGAAAGGGGGAAGGCTATGGCTACACCTTC | CASSRKGEGYGYTF
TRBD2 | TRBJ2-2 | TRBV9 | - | TGTGCCAGCAGCGACCCGACTAGCGGGTCCACCGGGGAGCTGTTTTTT | CASSDPTSGSTGELFF
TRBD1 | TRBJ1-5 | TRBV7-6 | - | TGTGCCAGCAGCTTATTCCGGGACAGGGAAGGACAGCCCCAGCATTTT | CASSLFRDREGQPQHF
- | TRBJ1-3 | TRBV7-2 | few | TGTGCCAGCAGCCCCGTTAGATTGGGCGCTGGAAACACCATATATTTT | CASSPVRLGAGNTIYF
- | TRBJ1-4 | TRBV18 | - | TGTGCCAGCTCACCAAACAGGTTGTCAACTAATGAAAAACTGTTTTTT | CASSPNRLSTNEKLFF
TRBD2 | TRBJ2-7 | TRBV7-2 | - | TGTGCCAGCAGCTTAACTAGCGGGGGAGCCTACGAGCAGTACTTC | CASSLTSGGAYEQYF
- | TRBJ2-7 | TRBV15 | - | TGTGCCACCAGCAGAGATAGGGGCACAATGGGCTCCTACGAGCAGTACTTC | CATSRDRGTMGSYEQYF
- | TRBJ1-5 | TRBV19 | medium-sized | TGTGCCAGTAGTCCCGGCCACCAAGGCCAGCCCCAGCATTTT | CASSPGHQGQPQHF
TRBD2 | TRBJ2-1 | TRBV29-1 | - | TGCAGCGTTGAACTAGCGGGGGGGCGCAATGAGCAGTTCTTC | CSVELAGGRNEQFF
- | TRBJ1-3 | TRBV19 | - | TGTGCCAGTAGTATCTGGGCGGAAGGAAACACCATATATTTT | CASSIWAEGNTIYF
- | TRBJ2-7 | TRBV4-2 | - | TGTGCCAGCAGCCAAGACCACCTAGCACGGACCTACGAGCAGTACTTC | CASSQDHLARTYEQYF
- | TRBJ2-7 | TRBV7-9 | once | TGTGCCAGCAGCTTTCTTGGGGGGACAATCTACGAGCAGTACTTC | CASSFLGGTIYEQYF
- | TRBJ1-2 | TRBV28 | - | TGTGCCAGCAGTTTAGAGCAGGGTCGCTACACCTTC | CASSLEQGRYTF
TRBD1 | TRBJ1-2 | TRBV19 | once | TGTGCCAGTAGTATAACCACAGGGGGCTATGGCTACACCTTC | CASSITTGGYGYTF
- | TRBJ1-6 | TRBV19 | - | TGTGCCAGTAGTATAGACGGGACCTTTAATTCACCCCTCCACTTT | CASSIDGTFNSPLHF
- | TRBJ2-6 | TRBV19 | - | TGTGCCAGTACCATATGGCAGGCCCACTCTGGGGCCAACGTCCTGACTTTC | CASTIWQAHSGANVLTF
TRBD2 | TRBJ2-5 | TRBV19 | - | TGTGCCAGTAGTATGGGCAACGGGGGGGCCGAGGAGACCCAGTACTTC | CASSMGNGGAEETQYF
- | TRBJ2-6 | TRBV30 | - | TGTGCCTGGAGCCCGGGGTACAGCCTTTCTGGGGCCAACGTCCTGACTTTC | CAWSPGYSLSGANVLTF
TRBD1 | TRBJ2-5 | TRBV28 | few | TGTGCCAGCAGTCCTCGGACAGGGTCAGAGACCCAGTACTTC | CASSPRTGSETQYF
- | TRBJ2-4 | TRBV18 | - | TGTGCCAGCTCAACTGAAGGAAACATTCAGTACTTC | CASSTEGNIQYF
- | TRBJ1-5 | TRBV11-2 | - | TGTGCCAGCAGCTTAGATGGACGGAGCAATCAGCCCCAGCATTTT | CASSLDGRSNQPQHF
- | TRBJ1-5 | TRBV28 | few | TGTGCCAGCAGTGTGGAGAATCAGCCCCAGCATTTT | CASSVENQPQHF
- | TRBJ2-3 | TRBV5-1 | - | TGCGCCAGCAGCTTGGAAGGCAGGGAGACAGATACGCAGTATTTT | CASSLEGRETDTQYF
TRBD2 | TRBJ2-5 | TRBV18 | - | TGTGCCAGCTCACCACCCAGCGGGGGGGTAGAGACCCAGTACTTC | CASSPPSGGVETQYF
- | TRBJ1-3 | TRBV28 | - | TGTGCCAGCAGTTCATCAGGGGTCTCTGGAAACACCATATATTTT | CASSSSGVSGNTIYF
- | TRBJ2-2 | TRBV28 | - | TGTGCCAGCAGTTCCGACAGCGAGGGCACCGGGGAGCTGTTTTTT | CASSSDSEGTGELFF
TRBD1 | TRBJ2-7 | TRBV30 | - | TGTGCCTGGAGGCGAACAGGGGGCTGGTACGAGCAGTACTTC | CAWRRTGGWYEQYF
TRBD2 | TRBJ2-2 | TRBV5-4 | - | TGTGCCAGCAGCTTAGCGGGGGGGCCTTCCGGGGAGCTGTTTTTT | CASSLAGGPSGELFF
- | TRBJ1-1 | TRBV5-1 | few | TGCGCCAGCAGCTTGGTCCCGAGCACTGAAGCTTTCTTT | CASSLVPSTEAFF
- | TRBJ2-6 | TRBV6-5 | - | TGTGCCAGCAGTTCAGGGCAGCTCTCTGGGGCCAACGTCCTGACTTTC | CASSSGQLSGANVLTF
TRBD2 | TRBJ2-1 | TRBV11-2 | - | TGTGCCAGCAGCTTACTTAGCGCTAGCGGGGAGCAGTTCTTC | CASSLLSASGEQFF
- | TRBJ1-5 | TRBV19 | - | TGTGCCAGTAGTATTGACCGGGAACAGCCCCAGCATTTT | CASSIDREQPQHF
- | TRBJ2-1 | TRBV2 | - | TGTGCCAGCAGTGAACAGAGTGCCTACAATGAGCAGTTCTTC | CASSEQSAYNEQFF
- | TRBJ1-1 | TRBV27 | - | TGTGCCAGCAGTTTACAGGGAAGGAACACTGAAGCTTTCTTT | CASSLQGRNTEAFF
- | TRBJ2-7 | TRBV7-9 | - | TGTGCCAGCGGGGAGGGACAGATCTACGAGCAGTACTTC | CASGEGQIYEQYF
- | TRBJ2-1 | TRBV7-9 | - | TGTGCCAGCAGTCCCCAAGGAGAAAAAAACAATGAGCAGTTCTTC | CASSPQGEKNNEQFF
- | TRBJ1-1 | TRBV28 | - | TGTGCCAGCAGCCCTCCTCTGGGGGTCTGGAGCACTGAAGCTTTCTTT | CASSPPLGVWSTEAFF
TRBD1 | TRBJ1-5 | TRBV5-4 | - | TGTGCCAGCAGCTTGGGGCCACAGGGGGCGAGCAATCAGCCCCAGCATTTT | CASSLGPQGASNQPQHF
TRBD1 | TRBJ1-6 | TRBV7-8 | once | TGTGCCAGCAGCCCCCCCCCGGGACAGCAAAATTCACCCCTCCACTTT | CASSPPPGQQNSPLHF
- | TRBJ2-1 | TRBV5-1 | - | TGCGCCAGCGGACGGGGGTACAATGAGCAGTTCTTC | CASGRGYNEQFF
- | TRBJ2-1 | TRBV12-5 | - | TGTGCTAGTGGTTTCCCCTTGAAGTCTAGCTCCTACAATGAGCAGTTCTTC | CASGFPLKSSSYNEQFF
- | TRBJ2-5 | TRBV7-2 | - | TGTGCCAGCAGGTTAACGGGGGAAGAGACCCAGTACTTC | CASRLTGEETQYF
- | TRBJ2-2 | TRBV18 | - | TGTGCCAGCTCAACTGGACGGACCACCGGGGAGCTGTTTTTT | CASSTGRTTGELFF
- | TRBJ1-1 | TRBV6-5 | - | TGTGCCAGCAGCCCCAGGGAAATGAACACTGAAGCTTTCTTT | CASSPREMNTEAFF
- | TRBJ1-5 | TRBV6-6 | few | TGTGCCAGCAGGGACAGCAGCAATCAGCCCCAGCATTTT | CASRDSSNQPQHF
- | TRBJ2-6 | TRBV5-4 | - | TGTGCCAGCAGCTTAGGAATCTCTGGGGCCAACGTCCTGACTTTC | CASSLGISGANVLTF
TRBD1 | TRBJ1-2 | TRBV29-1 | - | TGCAGCGTTGCAATCTCAGGGGGTAACTATGGCTACACCTTC | CSVAISGGNYGYTF
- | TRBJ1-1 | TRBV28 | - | TGTGCCAGCAGTTTTTCCGGCAGGGCGAACACTGAAGCTTTCTTT | CASSFSGRANTEAFF
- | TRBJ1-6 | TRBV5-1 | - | TGCGCCAGCAGCTTGGCTTCCACCTTCAATTCACCCCTCCACTTT | CASSLASTFNSPLHF
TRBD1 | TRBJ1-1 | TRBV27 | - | TGTGCCAGCAGTCCGACAGGGGGGATCGTCACTGAAGCTTTCTTT | CASSPTGGIVTEAFF
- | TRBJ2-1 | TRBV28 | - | TGTGCCAGCAGTTTAATCTACAGGGAGGATGAGCAGTTCTTC | CASSLIYREDEQFF
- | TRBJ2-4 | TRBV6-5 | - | TGTGCCAGCAGTTACTCGGCAGACCTAGCCAAAAACATTCAGTACTTC | CASSYSADLAKNIQYF